This entry concerns a single TCR beta chain. Its cognate antigen is unknown. The PCR ran on 60 Vbeta and 13 Jbeta primers. Data came from immunoSEQ multiplex PCR; TCRdb stores just in-frame clones and leaves some out. The sample has around 150,000 clones, approximately 88% seen once. Those who donated were healthy bone marrow donors. These data originate in a study of cytomegalovirus exposure and HLA in healthy donors. At the level of the study: Earlier sequencing of about 200 million T cells yielded nearly 120 million unique TCR beta sequences. Study-level points and caveats: Some V segments, including TRBV6-2 and TRBV6-3, were excluded as indistinguishable.

Germline loops: CDR1 SEHNR, CDR2 FQNEAQ (reference sequence). V was pared by 5 bases and J by 0 bases, with 10 bases between. This CDR3 spans 15 amino acids. The V and J genes are TRBV7-9 and TRBJ1-4; a weak D match, TRBD1 (6 bases). The specimen was PBMCs. This sequence was found in a woman younger than 30 in good health and CMV-seronegative. This CDR3 reads CASSARQATNEKLFF. CDR3 DNA sequence: TGTGCCAGCAGCGCGCGACAGGCAACTAATGAAAAACTGTTTTTT.